The sequence of this TCR beta chain was determined in a study of T cells in narcolepsy. Whole-study context: Enrolled donors included narcolepsy type 1 or type 2 patients and healthy controls.

CDR1 and CDR2 (germline): WSHSY, SAAADI. CDR3 length: 16 residues. V gave up 7 bases and J gave up 0 bases; unmatched junction bases: 4. Produced via immunoSEQ multiplex PCR; TCRdb's table is partial and in-frame only. This sample has 26,000 or so clones; about 89% occur once, and the top ten carry 1.1%. Whole-study results and caveats: Blood of same and different patients, but not healthy controls, reportedly held recurring autoreactive clonotypes. Comparing one patient's CSF and blood CD4+ clonotypes highlighted HCRT- and TRIB2-specific autoreactive clonotypes. In some patient and control memory CD4+ samples, autoreactive clones were absent.

Points on this clone: Its cognate antigen is unknown.

This TCR was sampled from a human donor with narcolepsy. The rearrangement links TRBV10-2 to TRBJ2-3, with 13 bases matching TRBD2. The sequencing sample was made of CD45RA- memory CD4+ T cells from PBMCs. CDR3 sequence (DNA): TGCGCCAGCAAGCCGACTAGCGGGGGGAGCACAGATACGCAGTATTTT. Amino acid sequence: CASKPTSGGSTDTQYF.